One and the same sample provided the 18 T cell receptor beta chains below, sequenced in a study of blood T cells in healthy people across ages. Together with a sample-barcoded 5' primer, a J-beta primer mix was included in a second PCR lasting about 7 to 12 cycles. TCRdb processed the 5' RACE reads anew with MiXCR; each CDR3 protein has one entry. Altogether approximately 800,000 distinct CDR3 sequences are present, roughly three fifths being singletons, with the ten largest covering roughly 25%. The specimen sequenced was blood. The receptor source for this set is a man in his forties or fifties in good health.

The chain employs TRBV12-3 or TRBV12-4 and TRBJ2-1, with TRBD2 identical over 11 bases. Unmatched junction bases numbered 3, after V lost 7 bases and J lost 4 bases. The length of the CDR3 is 14 residues. The CDR3 bases are TGTGCCAGCAAGGGACTAGCGGATTACAATGAGCAGTTCTTC. Its protein is CASKGLADYNEQFF.

This clonotype was detected only once. The chain has TRBV7-2 and TRBJ1-2, with TRBD1 matching over 9 bases. Germline lookup yields CDR1 SGHTA and CDR2 FQGNSA. Trimming cost V 1 base and J 7 bases; bases outside gene matches: 13. This CDR3 has 17 amino acids. CDR3 residues: CASSLGRNPGQGFGYTF. Written as DNA, the CDR3 is TGTGCCAGCAGCTTAGGGAGAAACCCGGGACAGGGATTTGGCTACACCTTC. Supplemented by reference TRBV7-2 and TRBJ1-2, the full variable domain reads GAGVSQSPSNKVTEKGKDVELRCDPISGHTALYWYRQSLGQGLEFLIYFQGNSAPDKSGLPSDRFSAERTGGSVSTLTIQRTQQEDSAVYLCASSLGRNPGQGFGYTFGSGTRLTVV.

This clonotype was seen a few times. The rearrangement joins TRBV20-1 to TRBJ2-7, with D perhaps TRBD1 or TRBD2 (5 bases each). Germline CDR1 and CDR2: DFQATT and SNEGSKA (reference sequence). This CDR3 has 13 residues. V lost 3 bases and J lost 8, with 17 bases in between. The CDR3 region is CSASRTMGEQQYF. CDR3 bases: TGCAGTGCTAGTCGAACGATGGGGGAACAGCAGTACTTC.

This chain connects TRBV7-9 to TRBJ1-1; TRBD1 might be the D (6 bases). Trimming shortened V by 5 bases and J by 1 base, and 11 bases separated the two germline ends. The V gene's germline CDR1 is SEHNR and CDR2 FQNEAQ (reference sequence). This CDR3 spans 14 amino acids. The CDR3 is CASSRTGTNTEAFF. The DNA for the CDR3 is TGTGCCAGCAGCCGTACAGGGACGAACACTGAAGCTTTCTTT.

The V call is TRBV12-3 or TRBV12-4, the J call TRBJ2-1, with 9 positions matching TRBD2. The CDR3 runs to 17 residues. Germline trimming cut 4 bases from V and 8 bases from J; bases unmatched to any gene: 15. CDR3: CASSSRFSGGSSHEQFF. The CDR3 DNA follows: TGTGCCAGCAGTTCTCGGTTTAGCGGGGGTTCATCCCATGAGCAGTTCTTC.

There are a few counts of this clonotype. The gene calls are TRBV3-1 and TRBJ2-5; 7 bases fit TRBD2. From germline, CDR1 is LGHDT and CDR2 YNNKEL (reference sequence). This CDR3 contains 14 residues. V shed 0 bases, J shed 4 bases, and the junction held 2 bases outside the gene matches. The CDR3 spells CASSQDGLGETQYF. The CDR3 coding sequence is TGTGCCAGCAGCCAAGATGGACTAGGAGAGACCCAGTACTTC.

The table lists this clonotype with a count of one. The chain combines TRBV6-5 with TRBJ1-2, with D hard to call. Germline CDR1 and CDR2: MNHEY and SVGAGI. Between the trimmed V and J ends, which lost 6 bases and 8 bases, there was a span of 13 bases. The CDR3 runs to 12 residues. DNA of the CDR3: TGTGCCAGCAGACCCCAGGTTGGGGGCTACACCTTC. Translating it yields CASRPQVGGYTF.

This clonotype appeared a single time. The DNA of the CDR3 is TGTGCCAGCAGCGATTCTTGGACTACCAACAATGAGCAGTACTTC. This sequence encodes CASSDSWTTNNEQYF. The chain links TRBV9 to TRBJ2-7, with TRBD2 as a possible D gene (6 bases). Germline V gives CDR1 SGDLS, CDR2 YYNGEE. With 3 bases removed from V and 7 bases from J, the gap between germline ends came to 20 bases. The CDR3 has 15 residues.

The chain joins TRBV9 to TRBJ2-3, with D possibly being TRBD1 (6 bases). V was trimmed by 4 bases and J by 0 bases, leaving 21 bases between them. CDR3 length: 18 amino acids. Germline-derived CDR1 and CDR2 are SGDLS and YYNGEE. The chain's CDR3 is CASSPKHPGAASTDTQYF. For the CDR3, the DNA is TGTGCCAGCAGCCCCAAGCATCCAGGGGCTGCTAGCACAGATACGCAGTATTTT.

The rearrangement uses TRBV9 and TRBJ1-5; tentatively, D is TRBD1 (5 bases). CDR1 SGDLS and CDR2 YYNGEE come from the germline V gene. Trimming removed 3 bases at V and 5 bases at J, with 15 bases between. The CDR3 totals 15 residues. The CDR3 region is CASSAGRGKDQPQHF. For the CDR3, the DNA is TGTGCCAGCAGCGCAGGAAGGGGAAAGGATCAGCCCCAGCATTTT.

The chain employs TRBV28 and TRBJ2-3; D might be TRBD1 (7 bases). The CDR3 runs to 16 residues. V dropped 6 bases and J dropped 2 bases, with 18 bases sitting between them. Germline V lookup: CDR1 MDHEN, CDR2 SYDVKM. As DNA, the CDR3 is TGTGCCAGCAGCGTGACAGGGACTGGGCACACAGATACGCAGTATTTT. As protein: CASSVTGTGHTDTQYF.

This chain links TRBV2 with TRBJ2-3, with 7 bases identical to TRBD2. The CDR3 covers 15 residues. V was clipped by 9 bases and J by 1 base; unmatched bases: 10. The V gene's germline CDR1 is SNHLY and CDR2 FYNNEI. The CDR3 DNA reads as TGTGCCAGGGGATCGGAAGCGGGACGCACAGATACGCAGTATTTT. Protein product: CARGSEAGRTDTQYF.

This clonotype was detected a few times. The V call is TRBV7-8, the J call TRBJ2-3; tentatively, D is TRBD1 or TRBD2 (5 bases each). Germline V CDR1 and CDR2: SGHVS, FQNEAQ. This CDR3 spans 13 amino acids. Trimming took off 9 bases at V and 4 bases at J, with 14 bases between the two ends. The CDR3 DNA reads TGTGCCAGTGCTGGGACCGCCCCAGATACGCAGTATTTT. Residues: CASAGTAPDTQYF.

V gene TRBV3-1 combines with J gene TRBJ2-1; 11 nucleotides match TRBD1. This CDR3 comprises 15 residues. Germline values: CDR1 LGHDT, CDR2 YNNKEL (reference sequence). V shed 1 base and J 7 bases; nucleotides not matched to a gene: 3. The CDR3: CASSQGGQGVNEQFF. The CDR3 region has the DNA TGTGCCAGCAGCCAAGGGGGACAGGGGGTAAATGAGCAGTTCTTC.

The chain recombines TRBV7-2 with TRBJ2-4; 9 nucleotides match TRBD2. From germline, CDR1 is SGHTA and CDR2 FQGNSA. The CDR3 runs 16 residues. V dropped 1 base and J dropped 2; count of bases not matched to a gene: 3. The chain's CDR3 is CASSLGGGASKNIQYF. CDR3 nucleotides: TGTGCCAGCAGCTTAGGCGGGGGGGCTTCCAAAAACATTCAGTACTTC.

V gene TRBV27 combines with J gene TRBJ2-5, with D unresolved. The length of the CDR3 is 12 residues. V lost 6 bases, J lost 5 bases, and 10 bases lay in between. CDR1 MNHEY and CDR2 SMNVEV come from the germline V gene (reference sequence). The CDR3 nucleotides are TGTGCCAGCAGATTGATGGGCGAGACCCAGTACTTC. Protein product: CASRLMGETQYF.

The V gene is TRBV7-9, the J gene TRBJ2-6; D might be TRBD1 or TRBD2, each matching 5 bases. V lost 5 bases and J lost 3, with 14 bases in between. The germline V gene has CDR1 SEHNR and CDR2 FQNEAQ (reference sequence). The CDR3 covers 16 residues. CDR3 sequence (DNA): TGTGCCAGCAGCCCTCGGGGCATCGGTGGGGCCAACGTCCTGACTTTC. This gives the protein CASSPRGIGGANVLTF.

The V call is TRBV12-3 or TRBV12-4, the J call TRBJ1-3, with D hard to call. Between the trimmed V and J ends, which lost 5 bases and 0 bases, there was a span of 11 bases. The CDR3 covers 15 residues. The CDR3 reads CASSPWINSGNTIYF. CDR3 DNA: TGTGCCAGCAGTCCCTGGATCAACTCTGGAAACACCATATATTTT.